This entry lists 18 T cell receptor beta chains sequenced from one sample in a study of vaccination and CD4 T cells after COVID-19. The treatment here: approximately 9-day PBMC culture with coronavirus spike peptide pools or control peptides (ViraFEST assay). Their specific antigens are unknown. Oncomine TCR Beta short-read sequencing was applied to DNA from cultured CD4+ T cells. TCRdb used MiXCR to reprocess the PCR reads, holding one entry per CDR3 protein. Found here are 20,000 to 25,000 distinct CDR3 sequences, about 41% of them singletons; the top ten hold about 15%. The source material was CD4+ T cells from blood, cultured in vitro. These receptors originate from a human donor who had recovered from COVID-19.

This clonotype was seen only a few times. The conserved phenylalanine or tryptophan is not found at the CDR3 terminus, so this likely reflects a read error. The chain uses TRBV18 and TRBJ2-5; tentative D call: TRBD2 (5 bases). The germline V gene has CDR1 KGHSH and CDR2 LQKENI. V lost 6 bases and J 5 bases, leaving 16 bases between the germline ends. The CDR3 has 14 amino acids. This chain's CDR3 is CASSLAGPAETQYL. In DNA form, the CDR3 reads TGTGCCAGCTCCCTGGCGGGCCCCGCCGAGACCCAGTACCTC.

There are a few counts of this clonotype. The rearrangement joins TRBV12-3 or TRBV12-4 to TRBJ1-1, with D possibly matching TRBD1 (5 bases). The CDR3 runs to 14 residues. Trimming removed 7 bases at V and 8 bases at J, with 20 bases between. For the CDR3, the DNA is TGTGCCAGCAAAGATGCAGGGCGCTGGGTCGAAGCTTTCTTT. It yields the protein CASKDAGRWVEAFF.

This clonotype was found a few times. This chain links TRBV10-3 with TRBJ2-2; 8 bases fit TRBD1. Germline V gene lookup returns CDR1 ENHRY and CDR2 SYGVKD. J lost 3 bases, V lost 10 bases, and 7 bases had no gene match. The CDR3 consists of 14 residues. The CDR3 reads CATRQGTDTGELFF. The CDR3 DNA follows: TGTGCCACCCGACAGGGGACAGACACCGGGGAGCTGTTTTTT.

This sequence joins TRBV10-3 and TRBJ1-2; tentatively, D is TRBD1 (6 bases). CDR1 and CDR2 (germline): ENHRY, SYGVKD. V was clipped by 11 bases and J by 5 bases, with 12 bases between them. The CDR3 spans 11 residues. The CDR3 DNA reads as TGTGCCGCCCGACAGGATTATGGCTACACCTTC. This codes for CAARQDYGYTF.

This clonotype has just a few counts. This sequence joins TRBV6-2 or TRBV6-3 and TRBJ2-2; no definite D call. Trimming shortened V by 7 bases and J by 1 base, and 4 bases separated the two germline ends. The germline gives CDR1 MNHEY, CDR2 SVGEGT. The CDR3 covers 12 residues. The CDR3: CASNLNTGELFF. The CDR3 DNA sequence: TGTGCCAGCAATCTGAACACCGGGGAGCTGTTTTTT.

The V and J genes are TRBV7-2 and TRBJ1-5, with 9 bases lining up with TRBD1. V lost 1 base to trimming and J lost 4 bases; unmatched junction nucleotides: 11. The CDR3 contains 18 residues. Per the germline V gene, CDR1 is SGHTA and CDR2 is FQGNSA. CDR3 residues: CASSLGWGGTGPNQPQHF. DNA of the CDR3: TGTGCCAGCAGCTTAGGATGGGGGGGGACAGGGCCGAATCAGCCCCAGCATTTT.

V and J are TRBV12-3 or TRBV12-4 and TRBJ2-7; D perhaps matches TRBD1 (6 bases). The CDR3 has 14 amino acids. Trimming removed 7 bases at V and 5 bases at J, with 18 bases between. CDR3 DNA sequence: TGTGCCAGCACCCCTCTCCTGGGGGCCCACGAGCAGTACTTC. Translating gives CASTPLLGAHEQYF.

This clonotype was observed a few times. The V call is TRBV20-1, the J call TRBJ1-1; TRBD1 is a possible D gene (6 bases). Trimming took 5 bases from V and 7 from J, leaving 20 bases between them. This CDR3 is built from 14 residues. In germline, CDR1 is DFQATT, CDR2 SNEGSKA (reference sequence). CDR3 nucleotides: TGCAGTGCTCTCAACAGTATAACAGGGATTGAAGCTTTCTTT. This gives the protein CSALNSITGIEAFF.

J is TRBJ2-1 and V is TRBV10-1, with 14 positions matching TRBD2. This CDR3 contains 17 residues. V dropped 5 bases and J dropped 4; count of bases not matched to a gene: 7. Germline V lookup: CDR1 WNHNN, CDR2 SYGVQD (reference sequence). The CDR3 spells CASSQGLAGGFYNEQFF. CDR3 coding DNA: TGCGCCAGCAGTCAAGGACTAGCGGGGGGATTTTACAATGAGCAGTTCTTC.

This clonotype was seen a few times. This chain connects TRBV27 to TRBJ2-7, with 8 bases matching TRBD1. This CDR3 has 17 amino acids. Germline loops: CDR1 MNHEY, CDR2 SMNVEV (reference sequence). The J segment lost 3 bases and the V segment lost 2 bases, leaving 12 bases of the junction unmatched. The CDR3 DNA is TGTGCCAGCAGTTTAATACAAAACCCGGACAGGGTCTACGAGCAGTACTTC. This sequence encodes CASSLIQNPDRVYEQYF.

This clonotype was counted a few times. This chain uses TRBV10-3 with TRBJ1-5; D remains unclear. Trimming removed 3 bases at V and 2 bases at J, with 5 bases between. Germline V CDR1 and CDR2: ENHRY, SYGVKD. The CDR3 extends over 13 amino acids. CDR3 sequence: CAISDDRNQPQHF. CDR3 bases: TGTGCCATCAGTGACGACCGCAATCAGCCCCAGCATTTT.

The V gene is TRBV28, the J gene TRBJ2-7; the match to TRBD1 covers 8 bases. This CDR3 spans 15 amino acids. Germline trimming cut 6 bases from V and 4 bases from J; bases unmatched to any gene: 11. Germline V gene data show CDR1 as MDHEN and CDR2 as SYDVKM. CDR3 DNA sequence: TGTGCCAGCAGCCCAGGTGGGACAGGAGATTACGAGCAGTACTTC. Translated, it gives CASSPGGTGDYEQYF. Variable domain in full (rest from reference TRBV28 and TRBJ2-7): DVKVTQSSRYLVKRTGEKVFLECVQDMDHENMFWYRQDPGLGLRLIYFSYDVKMKEKGDIPEGYSVSREKKERFSLILESASTNQTSMYLCASSPGGTGDYEQYFGPGTRLTVT.

This clonotype was counted a few times. The chain joins TRBV20-1 to TRBJ2-3, with no clear D. Germline V gives CDR1 DFQATT, CDR2 SNEGSKA (reference sequence). The CDR3 spans 12 residues. V was shortened by 6 bases and J by 6 bases, with 13 bases between the two germline ends. CDR3 in DNA: TGCAGTGCACCGAAGATAGGGGATACGCAGTATTTT. It translates to CSAPKIGDTQYF.

This clonotype was detected only once. CDR3 sequence reads: CASSYSMTGRTGELFF. DNA for the CDR3: TGTGCCAGCAGTTACTCGATGACAGGGCGTACCGGGGAGCTGTTTTTT. The chain is built from TRBV6-5 and TRBJ2-2; 7 positions agree with TRBD1. V shed 0 bases and J 5 bases; nucleotides not matched to a gene: 6. The CDR3 consists of 16 residues. Germline-derived CDR1 and CDR2 are MNHEY and SVGAGI.

This clonotype occurred once. The chain couples TRBV18 to TRBJ2-3; 13 bases agree with TRBD2. V lost 3 bases, J lost 7 bases, and 4 bases stayed unmatched. CDR3 length equals 15 residues. Germline assignment: CDR1 KGHSH and CDR2 LQKENI. CDR3 region: CASSPWTSGSNTQYF. The CDR3 coding sequence is TGTGCCAGCTCACCCTGGACTAGCGGGAGTAATACGCAGTATTTT.

This clonotype was observed a handful of times. The gene calls are TRBV20-1 and TRBJ1-3; 9 positions match TRBD1. CDR1 DFQATT and CDR2 SNEGSKA come from the germline V gene (reference sequence). The CDR3 length is 15 residues. After removal of 4 bases from V and 2 bases from J, the junction contained 6 bases not matched to a gene. DNA for the CDR3: TGCAGTGCTAAACCCGGGACAGGGCCTGGAAACACCATATATTTT. Its translation: CSAKPGTGPGNTIYF.

V usage is TRBV2 and J usage is TRBJ1-4, with D perhaps TRBD1 (6 bases). V was shortened by 5 bases and J by 8 bases, with 15 bases between the two germline ends. Germline V gene sequence: CDR1 SNHLY, CDR2 FYNNEI. This CDR3 is built from 14 residues. The CDR3 loop is CASSLQGIGEKLFF. For the CDR3, the DNA is TGTGCCAGCAGTCTACAGGGAATTGGGGAAAAACTGTTTTTT.

There are a few counts of this clonotype. The chain recombines TRBV18 with TRBJ1-6; perhaps TRBD1 as D (5 bases). The CDR3 loop spans 15 amino acids. V was cut by 2 bases and J by 7 bases, with 12 bases left in between. Germline lookup yields CDR1 KGHSH and CDR2 LQKENI. This chain's CDR3 is CASSPEGRRNSPLHF. The CDR3 nucleotides are TGTGCCAGCTCACCAGAGGGACGGCGGAATTCACCCCTCCACTTT.